This T cell receptor beta chain originates from a study of blood T cell repertoires in COVID-19. For the study at large: The United States, Italy and Spain supplied acute and convalescent COVID-19 samples. The analysed material was cDNA or gDNA that came from T cells, B-cell-depleted T cells, or PBMCs.

V dropped 3 bases and J dropped 0 bases, with 12 bases sitting between them. Germline loops: CDR1 LNHDA, CDR2 SQIVND (reference sequence). CDR3 length: 16 amino acids. Under the authors' procedure: Estimated nucleated cell counts came from reference gene primer amplification. Repertoires were generated with immunoSEQ multiplex PCR, while TCRdb's copy carries only in-frame clones and drops some. D and trimming were read from the DNA, whereas the V and J calls and clone size are those reported in that table. The table records a few hundred thousand clones, 75% to 90% of them present only once. The sequence was collected from a woman in her thirties or forties who had recovered from COVID-19. The sequenced sample consisted of peripheral blood. The V gene is TRBV19, the J gene TRBJ1-5, with D possibly TRBD1 on 5 matching bases. CDR3 sequence reads: CASSILAGYSNQPQHF. In DNA, the CDR3 is TGTGCCAGTAGTATTCTGGCAGGGTATAGCAATCAGCCCCAGCATTTT.